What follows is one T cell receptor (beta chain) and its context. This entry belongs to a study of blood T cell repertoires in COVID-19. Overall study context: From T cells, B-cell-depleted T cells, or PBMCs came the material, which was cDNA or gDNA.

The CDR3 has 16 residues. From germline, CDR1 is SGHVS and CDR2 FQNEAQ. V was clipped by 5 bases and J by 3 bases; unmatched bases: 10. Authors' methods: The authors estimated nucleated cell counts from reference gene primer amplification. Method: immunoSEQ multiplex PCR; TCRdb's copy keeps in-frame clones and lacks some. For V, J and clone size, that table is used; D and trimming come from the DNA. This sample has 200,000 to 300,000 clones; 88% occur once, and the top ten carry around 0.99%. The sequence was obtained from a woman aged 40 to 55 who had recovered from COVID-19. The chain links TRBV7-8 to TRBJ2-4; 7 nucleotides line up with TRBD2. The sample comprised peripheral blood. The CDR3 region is CASSHGAGVRKNIQYF. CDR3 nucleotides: TGTGCCAGCAGCCATGGTGCGGGAGTTCGCAAAAACATTCAGTACTTC.